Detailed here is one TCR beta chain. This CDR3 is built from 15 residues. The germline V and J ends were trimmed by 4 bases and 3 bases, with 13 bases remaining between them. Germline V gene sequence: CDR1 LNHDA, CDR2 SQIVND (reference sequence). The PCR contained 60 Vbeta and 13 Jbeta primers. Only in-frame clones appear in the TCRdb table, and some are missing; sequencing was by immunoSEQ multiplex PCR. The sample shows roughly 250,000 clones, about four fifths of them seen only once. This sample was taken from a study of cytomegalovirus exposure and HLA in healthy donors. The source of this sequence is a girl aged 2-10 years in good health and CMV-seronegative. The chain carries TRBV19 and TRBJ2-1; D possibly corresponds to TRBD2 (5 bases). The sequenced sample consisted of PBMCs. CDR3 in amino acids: CASSNSVGSYNEQFF. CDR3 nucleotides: TGTGCCAGTAGTAACTCTGTGGGGAGCTACAATGAGCAGTTCTTC.